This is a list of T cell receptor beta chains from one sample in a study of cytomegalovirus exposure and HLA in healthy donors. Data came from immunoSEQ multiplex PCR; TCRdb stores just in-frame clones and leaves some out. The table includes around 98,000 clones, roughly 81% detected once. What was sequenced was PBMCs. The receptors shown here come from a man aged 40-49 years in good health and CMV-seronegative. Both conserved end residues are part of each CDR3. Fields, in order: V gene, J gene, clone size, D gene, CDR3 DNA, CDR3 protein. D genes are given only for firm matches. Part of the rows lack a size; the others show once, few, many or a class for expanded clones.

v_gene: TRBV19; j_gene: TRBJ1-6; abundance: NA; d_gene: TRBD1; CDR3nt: TGTGCCAGTAACACCGGGACAGGGCGCAATTCACCCCTCCACTTT; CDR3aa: CASNTGTGRNSPLHF
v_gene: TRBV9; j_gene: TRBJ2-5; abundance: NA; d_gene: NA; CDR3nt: TGTGCCAGCAGCGTCCGGGGGTCGGAGACCCAGTACTTC; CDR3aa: CASSVRGSETQYF
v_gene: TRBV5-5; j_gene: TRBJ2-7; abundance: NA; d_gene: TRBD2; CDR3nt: TGTGCCAGCAGCCCAACTCCCAGCGGACTAGCTGGGGGGGGAGAGCAGTACTTC; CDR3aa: CASSPTPSGLAGGGEQYF
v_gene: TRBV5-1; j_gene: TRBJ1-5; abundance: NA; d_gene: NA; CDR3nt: TGCGCCAGCAGCCATTCGGGGGACAATCAGCCCCAGCATTTT; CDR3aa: CASSHSGDNQPQHF
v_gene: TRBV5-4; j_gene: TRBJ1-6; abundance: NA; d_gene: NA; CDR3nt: TGTGCCAGCAGCTTGGCCCAGCCGGGTTCACCCCTCCACTTT; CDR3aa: CASSLAQPGSPLHF
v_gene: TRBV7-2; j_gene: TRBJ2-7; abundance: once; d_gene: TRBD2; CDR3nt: TGTGCCAGCAGCTTAAGGCGGGGGGGCAGCTACGAGCAGTACTTC; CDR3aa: CASSLRRGGSYEQYF
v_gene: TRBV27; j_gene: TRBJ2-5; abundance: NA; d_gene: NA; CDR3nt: TGTGCCAGCAGTTTTCGCGCACTCTCACAGCAGTACTTC; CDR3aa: CASSFRALSQQYF
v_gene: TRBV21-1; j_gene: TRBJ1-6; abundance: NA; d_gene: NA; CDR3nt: TGTGCCAGCAGCAAAGGGCAGCCAGGGAATTCACCCCTCCACTTT; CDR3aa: CASSKGQPGNSPLHF
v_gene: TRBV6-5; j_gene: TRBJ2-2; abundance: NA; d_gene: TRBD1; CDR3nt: TGTGCCAGCAGACCTACAGGGGCCGGGACCGGGGAGCTGTTTTTT; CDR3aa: CASRPTGAGTGELFF
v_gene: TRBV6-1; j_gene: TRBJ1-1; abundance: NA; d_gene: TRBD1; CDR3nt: TGTGCCAGCAGTCCCGGGACAGGGATGAACACTGAAGCTTTCTTT; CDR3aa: CASSPGTGMNTEAFF
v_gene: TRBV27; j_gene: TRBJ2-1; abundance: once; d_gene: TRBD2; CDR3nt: TGTGCCAGCAGTCCGACTAGCGCCCTTAATGAGCAGTTCTTC; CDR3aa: CASSPTSALNEQFF
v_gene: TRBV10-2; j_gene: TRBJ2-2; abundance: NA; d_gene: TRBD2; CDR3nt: TGCGCCAGCAGAGCTAGCGGGGAGGCCGGGATCGGGGAGCTGTTTTTT; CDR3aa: CASRASGEAGIGELFF
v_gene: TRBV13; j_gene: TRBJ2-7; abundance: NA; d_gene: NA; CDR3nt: TGTGCCAGCAGCTTAGGAGGCGGGCCCTACGAGCAGTACTTC; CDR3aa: CASSLGGGPYEQYF
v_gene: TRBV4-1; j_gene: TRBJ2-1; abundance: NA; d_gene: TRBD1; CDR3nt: TGCGCCAGCAGCCAAGATCCGGGACAGGAATACAATGAGCAGTTCTTC; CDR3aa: CASSQDPGQEYNEQFF
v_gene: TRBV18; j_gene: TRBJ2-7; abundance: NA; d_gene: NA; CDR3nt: TGTGCCAGCTCACCCCAACAGGGCCTCTCCCAGCAGTACTTC; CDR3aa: CASSPQQGLSQQYF
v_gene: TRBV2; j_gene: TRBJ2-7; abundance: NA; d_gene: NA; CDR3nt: TGTGCCAGCAGTCCAGGGGAGCAGTACTTC; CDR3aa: CASSPGEQYF
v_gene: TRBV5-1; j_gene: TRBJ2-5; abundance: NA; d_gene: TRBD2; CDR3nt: TGCGCCAGCAGCTTGCAAGGACTAGTGCCCGAGACCCAGTACTTC; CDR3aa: CASSLQGLVPETQYF
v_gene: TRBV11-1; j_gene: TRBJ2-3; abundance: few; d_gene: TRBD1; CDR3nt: TGTGCCAGCAGCATGGGACAGGGGGACCATACAGATACGCAGTATTTT; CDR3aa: CASSMGQGDHTDTQYF
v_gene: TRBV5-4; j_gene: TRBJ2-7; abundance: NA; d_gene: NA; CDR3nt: TGTGCCAGCAGTTTCGGACAGACCTACGAGCAGTACTTC; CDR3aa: CASSFGQTYEQYF
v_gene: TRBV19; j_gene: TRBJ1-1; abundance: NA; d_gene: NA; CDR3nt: TGTGCCAGCAAAAGGGGGATGAACACTGAAGCTTTCTTT; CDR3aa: CASKRGMNTEAFF
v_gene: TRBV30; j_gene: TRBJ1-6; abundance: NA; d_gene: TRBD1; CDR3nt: TGTGCCTCGGCGGGACAGGGCTCCCTGAATTCACCCCTCCACTTT; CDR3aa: CASAGQGSLNSPLHF
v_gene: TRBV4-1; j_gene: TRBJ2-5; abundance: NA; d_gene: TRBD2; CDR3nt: TGCGCCAGCAGCCAAGATTGGCTAGCGGGGGGCCAAGAGACCCAGTACTTC; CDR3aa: CASSQDWLAGGQETQYF
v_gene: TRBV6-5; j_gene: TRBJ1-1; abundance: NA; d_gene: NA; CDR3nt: TGTGCCAGCAGCAGTACAGGGACCCCTGAAGCTTTCTTT; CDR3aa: CASSSTGTPEAFF
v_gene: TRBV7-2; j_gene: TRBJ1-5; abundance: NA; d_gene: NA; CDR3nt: TGTGCCAGCAGCTTGCAGACAGTCAATCAGCCCCAGCATTTT; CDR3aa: CASSLQTVNQPQHF
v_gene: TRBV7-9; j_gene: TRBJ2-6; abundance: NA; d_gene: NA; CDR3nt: TGTGCCAGCAGCTCTGGACTGAGCTCTGGGGCCAACGTCCTGACTTTC; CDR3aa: CASSSGLSSGANVLTF
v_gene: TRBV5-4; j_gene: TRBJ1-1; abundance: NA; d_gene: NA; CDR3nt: TGTGCCAGCAGCTTGGCCCCATTGGCGAACACTGAAGCTTTCTTT; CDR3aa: CASSLAPLANTEAFF
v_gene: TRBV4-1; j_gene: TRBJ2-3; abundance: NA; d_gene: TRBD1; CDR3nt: TGCGCCAGCAGCCAGGTGGACAGGGGGCGTTGGTATTTT; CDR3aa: CASSQVDRGRWYF
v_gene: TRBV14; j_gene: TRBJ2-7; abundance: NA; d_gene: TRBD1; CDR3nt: TGTGCCAGCAGCCAAGGGGGGACAGGGTTCGCCTACGAGCAGTACTTC; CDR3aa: CASSQGGTGFAYEQYF